This TCR beta chain appears in the sequencing data of a study of shared clonotypes between healthy human individuals. Study conclusions and caveats: All-four-donor shared clonotypes had higher generation probabilities than non-shared clonotypes did. It was observed that roughly 4.8% of naive CD4 clonotypes were shared across several donors.

In this sample, this clone turned up once. Its antigen remains unknown. The V segment lost 6 bases and the J segment 10 bases; nucleotides outside the gene matches: 5. The CDR3 sequence is 13 residues long. CDR1 MDHEN and CDR2 SYDVKM come from the germline V gene. Splitting of CD4+ cells produced CD45RA+ naive and CD45RA-negative memory subsets. Assay: immunoSEQ multiplex PCR; the TCRdb copy retains only in-frame clones and omits some. The sample lists 2,500,000 or so clones; about 90% were seen once. The TCR sequence derives from a man younger than 35 in good health. Some clones in this sample may be carry-over from other donors' samples. The sample consisted of naive CD4+ T cells from PBMCs. Subset specified: CD45RA+ positively selected. The chain links TRBV28 to TRBJ2-1, with 11 bases matching TRBD2. CDR3 protein: CASSRTSGSEQFF. The CDR3 nucleotides read TGTGCCAGCAGCCGGACTAGCGGGTCCGAGCAGTTCTTC.